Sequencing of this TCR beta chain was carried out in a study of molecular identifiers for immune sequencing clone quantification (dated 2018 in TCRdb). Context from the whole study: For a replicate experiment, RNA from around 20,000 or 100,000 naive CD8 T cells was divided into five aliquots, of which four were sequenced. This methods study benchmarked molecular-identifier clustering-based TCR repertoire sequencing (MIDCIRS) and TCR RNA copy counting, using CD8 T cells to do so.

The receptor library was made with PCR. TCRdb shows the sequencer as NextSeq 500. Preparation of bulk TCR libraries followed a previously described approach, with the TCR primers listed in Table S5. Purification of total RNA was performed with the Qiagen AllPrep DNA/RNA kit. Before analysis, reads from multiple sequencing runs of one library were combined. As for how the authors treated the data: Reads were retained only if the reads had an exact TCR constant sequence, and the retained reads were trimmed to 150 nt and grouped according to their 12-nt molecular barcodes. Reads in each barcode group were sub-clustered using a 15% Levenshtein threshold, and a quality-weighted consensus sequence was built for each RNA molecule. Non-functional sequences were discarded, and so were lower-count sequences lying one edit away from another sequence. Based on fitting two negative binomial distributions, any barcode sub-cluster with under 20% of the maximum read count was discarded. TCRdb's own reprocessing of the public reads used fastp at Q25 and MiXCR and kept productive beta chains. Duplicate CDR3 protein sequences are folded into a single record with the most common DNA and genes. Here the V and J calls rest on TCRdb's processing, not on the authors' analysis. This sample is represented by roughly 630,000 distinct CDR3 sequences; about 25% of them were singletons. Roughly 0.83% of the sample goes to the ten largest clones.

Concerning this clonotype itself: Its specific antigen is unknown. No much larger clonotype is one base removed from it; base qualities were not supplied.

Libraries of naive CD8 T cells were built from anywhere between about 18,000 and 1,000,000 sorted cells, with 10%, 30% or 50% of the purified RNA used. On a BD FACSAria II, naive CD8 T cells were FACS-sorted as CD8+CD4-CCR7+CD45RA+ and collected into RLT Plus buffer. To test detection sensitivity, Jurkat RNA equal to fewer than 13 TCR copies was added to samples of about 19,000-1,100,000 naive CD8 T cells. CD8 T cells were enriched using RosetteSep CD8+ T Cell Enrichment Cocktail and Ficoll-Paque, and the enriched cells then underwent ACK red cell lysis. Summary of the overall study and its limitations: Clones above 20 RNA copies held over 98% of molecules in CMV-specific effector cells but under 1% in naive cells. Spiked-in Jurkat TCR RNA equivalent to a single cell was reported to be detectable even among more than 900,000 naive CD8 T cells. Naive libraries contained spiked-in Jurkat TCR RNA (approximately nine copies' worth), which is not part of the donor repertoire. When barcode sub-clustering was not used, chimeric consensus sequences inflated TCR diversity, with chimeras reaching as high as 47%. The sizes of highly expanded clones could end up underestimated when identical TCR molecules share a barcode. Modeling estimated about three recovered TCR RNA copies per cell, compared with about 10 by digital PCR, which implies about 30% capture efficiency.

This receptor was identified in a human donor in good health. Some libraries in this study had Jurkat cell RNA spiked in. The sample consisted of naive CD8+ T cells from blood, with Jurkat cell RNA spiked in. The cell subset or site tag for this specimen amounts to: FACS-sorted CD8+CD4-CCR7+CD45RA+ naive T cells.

In nucleotide form, the sequence is TGTGCCAGTAGTATGTTGGCGGAGAGGAGACCCCTCCACTTT. It specifies CASSMLAERRPLHF. The chain links TRBV19 with TRBJ1-6, with the D gene uncertain. The CDR3 runs 14 residues from the cysteine to the phenylalanine. The kept DNA is CDR3 alone, 42 bases in frame from the first base. Relative to germline, V is 3 bases shorter and J is 12 bases shorter, with 15 bases between their ends. The germline V gene (reference sequence) yields LNHDA for CDR1 and SQIVND for CDR2.